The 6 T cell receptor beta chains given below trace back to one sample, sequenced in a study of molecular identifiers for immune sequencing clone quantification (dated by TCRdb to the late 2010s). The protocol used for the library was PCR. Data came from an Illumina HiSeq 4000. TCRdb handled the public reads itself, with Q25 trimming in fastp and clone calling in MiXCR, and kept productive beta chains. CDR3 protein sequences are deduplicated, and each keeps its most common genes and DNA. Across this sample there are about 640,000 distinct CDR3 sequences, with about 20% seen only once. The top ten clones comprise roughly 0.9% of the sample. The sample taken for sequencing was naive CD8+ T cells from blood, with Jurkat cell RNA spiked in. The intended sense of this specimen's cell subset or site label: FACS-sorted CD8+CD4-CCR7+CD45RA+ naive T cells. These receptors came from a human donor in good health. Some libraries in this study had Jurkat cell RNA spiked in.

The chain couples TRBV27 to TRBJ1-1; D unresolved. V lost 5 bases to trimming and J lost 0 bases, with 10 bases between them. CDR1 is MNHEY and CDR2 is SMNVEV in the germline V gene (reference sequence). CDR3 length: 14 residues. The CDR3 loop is CASSITAMNTEAFF. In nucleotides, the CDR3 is TGTGCCAGCAGTATTACAGCCATGAACACTGAAGCTTTCTTT.

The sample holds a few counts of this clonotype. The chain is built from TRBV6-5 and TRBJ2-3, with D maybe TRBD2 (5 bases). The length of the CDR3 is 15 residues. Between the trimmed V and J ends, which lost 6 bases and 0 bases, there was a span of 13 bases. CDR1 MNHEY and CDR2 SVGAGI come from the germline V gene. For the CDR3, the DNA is TGTGCCAGCAGCCCAGCGGAGATAAGCACAGATACGCAGTATTTT. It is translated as CASSPAEISTDTQYF.

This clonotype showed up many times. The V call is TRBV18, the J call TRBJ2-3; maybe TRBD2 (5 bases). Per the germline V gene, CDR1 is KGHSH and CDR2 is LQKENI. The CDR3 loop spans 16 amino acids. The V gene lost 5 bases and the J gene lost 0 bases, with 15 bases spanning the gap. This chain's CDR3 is CASSLPGFSSTDTQYF. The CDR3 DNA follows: TGTGCCAGCTCATTACCGGGATTTTCTAGCACAGATACGCAGTATTTT.

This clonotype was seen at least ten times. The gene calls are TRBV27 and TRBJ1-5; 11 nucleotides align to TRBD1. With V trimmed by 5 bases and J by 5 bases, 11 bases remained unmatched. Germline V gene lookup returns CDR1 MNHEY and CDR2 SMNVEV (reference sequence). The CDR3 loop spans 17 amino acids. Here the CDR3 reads CASSPLGTGGRDQPQHF. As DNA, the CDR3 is TGTGCCAGCAGTCCTCTCGGGACAGGGGGTAGGGATCAGCCCCAGCATTTT.

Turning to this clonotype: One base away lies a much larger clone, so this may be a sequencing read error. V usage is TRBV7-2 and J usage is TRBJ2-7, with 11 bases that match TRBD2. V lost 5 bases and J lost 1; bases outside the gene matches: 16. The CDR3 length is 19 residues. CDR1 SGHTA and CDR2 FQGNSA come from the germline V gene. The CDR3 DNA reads TGTGCCAGCAGCATCACACCGGGACTAGCGGAGGGCGATTCCTACGAGCAGTACTTC. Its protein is CASSITPGLAEGDSYEQYF.

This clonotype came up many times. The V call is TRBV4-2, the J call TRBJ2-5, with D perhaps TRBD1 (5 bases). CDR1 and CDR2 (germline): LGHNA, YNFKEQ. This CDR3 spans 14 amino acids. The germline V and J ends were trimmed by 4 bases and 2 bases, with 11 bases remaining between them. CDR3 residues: CASSPGLAQETQYF. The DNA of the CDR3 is TGTGCCAGCAGCCCAGGGCTGGCGCAAGAGACCCAGTACTTC.